This T cell receptor beta chain was documented in a study of T cells expressing NK-cell markers. General study findings and limits: For 6 or 7 donors, the dominant NKG2C+ clonotypes made up about 1.0-8% of their CD8+ T cells.

Comment on this clonotype: Its antigen remains unknown.

Germline CDR1 is SGHTA and CDR2 is FQGTGA. This CDR3 is built from 14 residues. TCRdb reprocessed the 5' RACE reads, keeping one entry per CDR3 protein, no DNA. The sample has about 460,000 distinct CDR3 sequences, and its top ten clones hold roughly 1.4%. The chain couples TRBV7-3 to TRBJ2-2; without DNA, the TCRdb call of TRBD2 cannot be checked. The TCR comes from a woman between 45 and 65 years old in good health. The sample taken for sequencing was blood T cells: a sorted CD56 or NKG2C T cell subset, CD4+ or CD8+ T cells, or bulk PBMC T cells (not recorded which). CDR3 amino acids: CASSLWLAAGELFF.